This TCR beta chain was identified during a study of T cells in Graves' hyperthyroidism and ophthalmopathy. V shed 7 bases and J shed 1 base, with 10 bases lying between them. CDR3 length: 12 residues. CDR1 SQVTM and CDR2 ANQGSEA come from the germline V gene. A patient was excluded if there was uncontrolled infection, other autoimmune disease, pregnancy or lactation. Amplified TCR beta CDR3 regions derived from RNA transcripts. With the HTBI primer set, the TCR CDR3 went through a first round of RT-PCR. From the multiplex PCR reads, TCRdb called clonotypes with MiXCR, one entry per CDR3 protein. The sample lists 500,000 to 800,000 distinct CDR3 sequences, roughly 45% seen once, with about 7.7% in the top ten.

Sequencing was done on a sample of peripheral blood or thyroid tissue (not recorded which). The genes are TRBV29-1 and TRBJ1-1; a possible D gene is TRBD1 (6 bases). The receptor comes from an adult man with Graves' disease, either hyperthyroidism or ophthalmopathy (not recorded which). CDR3 sequence: CSGTAQNTEAFF. Written as DNA, the CDR3 is TGCAGCGGGACAGCACAGAACACTGAAGCTTTCTTT.